This TCR beta chain was recorded in a study of OX40 agonist ivuxolimab in advanced cancers. Overall study: The patients' treatment was ivuxolimab, an agonistic anti-OX40 (CD134) antibody.

For this clone: Antigen unknown.

Study observations and caveats: Several nonresponders also turned out to have low normalized T-cell clonal expansion. Compared with CD4+, CD8+ T cells on average had more expanded clones.

Germline loops: CDR1 SGHNT, CDR2 YYREEE (reference sequence). This CDR3 spans 17 amino acids. Trimming pared 0 bases from V and 0 bases from J, leaving 13 bases between. Here immunoSEQ multiplex PCR was the method, and the copy in TCRdb shows in-frame clones only, minus some. This sample has roughly 69,000 clones, with 87% found just once. Patients were ruled out by autoimmune disease history or systemic immunosuppression. The V call is TRBV5-4, the J call TRBJ1-5; D gene ambiguous. This clonotype was sampled from an adult with an advanced solid tumor such as melanoma, head and neck, liver or kidney cancer. The sample was CD4+ or CD8+ T cells sorted from blood, taken in a trial of the OX40 agonist ivuxolimab. The CDR3: CASSLGLLPYSNQPQHF. CDR3 nucleotides: TGTGCCAGCAGCTTGGGACTGCTACCTTATAGCAATCAGCCCCAGCATTTT.